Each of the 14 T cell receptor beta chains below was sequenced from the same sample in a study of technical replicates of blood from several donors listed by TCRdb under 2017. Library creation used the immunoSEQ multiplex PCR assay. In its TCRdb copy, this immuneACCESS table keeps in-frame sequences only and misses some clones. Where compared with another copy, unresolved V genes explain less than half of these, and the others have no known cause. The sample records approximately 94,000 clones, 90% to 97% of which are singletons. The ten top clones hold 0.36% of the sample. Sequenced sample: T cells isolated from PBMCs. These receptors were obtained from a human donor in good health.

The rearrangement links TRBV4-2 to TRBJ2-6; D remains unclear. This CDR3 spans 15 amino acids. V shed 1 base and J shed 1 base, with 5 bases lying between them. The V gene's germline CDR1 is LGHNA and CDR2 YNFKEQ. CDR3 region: CASSQGESGANVLTF. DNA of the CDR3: TGTGCCAGCAGCCAAGGAGAATCTGGGGCCAACGTCCTGACTTTC.

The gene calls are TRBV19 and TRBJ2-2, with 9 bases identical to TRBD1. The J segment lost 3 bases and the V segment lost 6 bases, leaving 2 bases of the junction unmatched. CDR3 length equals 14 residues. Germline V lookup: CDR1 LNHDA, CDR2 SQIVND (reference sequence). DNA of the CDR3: TGTGCCAGTAGAGGACAGGGGTACACCGGGGAGCTGTTTTTT. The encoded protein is CASRGQGYTGELFF. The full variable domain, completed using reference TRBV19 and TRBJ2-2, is DGGITQSPKYLFRKEGQNVTLSCEQNLNHDAMYWYRQDPGQGLRLIYYSQIVNDFQKGDIAEGYSVSREKKESFPLTVTSAQKNPTAFYLCASRGQGYTGELFFGEGSRLTVL.

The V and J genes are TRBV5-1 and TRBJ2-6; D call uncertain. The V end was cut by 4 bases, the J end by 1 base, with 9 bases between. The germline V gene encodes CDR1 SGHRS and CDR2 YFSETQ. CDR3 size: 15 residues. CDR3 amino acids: CASSIITSGANVLTF. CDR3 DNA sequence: TGCGCCAGCAGCATCATTACTTCTGGGGCCAACGTCCTGACTTTC.

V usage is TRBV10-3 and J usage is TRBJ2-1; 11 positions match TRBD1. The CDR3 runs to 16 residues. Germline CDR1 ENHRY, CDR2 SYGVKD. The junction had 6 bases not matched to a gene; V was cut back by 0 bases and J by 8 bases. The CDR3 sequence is CAISESEGQGADEQFF. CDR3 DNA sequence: TGTGCCATCAGTGAGTCGGAAGGACAGGGGGCCGATGAGCAGTTCTTC.

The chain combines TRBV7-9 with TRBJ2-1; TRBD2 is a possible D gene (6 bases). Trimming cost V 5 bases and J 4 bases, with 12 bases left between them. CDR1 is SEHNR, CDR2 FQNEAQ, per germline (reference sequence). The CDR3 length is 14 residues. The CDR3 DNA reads TGTGCCAGCAGCACGTCGGGACTTTACAATGAGCAGTTCTTC. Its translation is CASSTSGLYNEQFF.

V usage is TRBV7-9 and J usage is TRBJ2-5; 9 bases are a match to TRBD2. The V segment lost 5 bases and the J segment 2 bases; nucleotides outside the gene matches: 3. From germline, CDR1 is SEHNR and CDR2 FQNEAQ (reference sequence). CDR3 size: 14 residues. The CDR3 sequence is CASSQTSGQETQYF. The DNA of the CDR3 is TGTGCCAGCAGCCAGACTAGCGGACAAGAGACCCAGTACTTC.

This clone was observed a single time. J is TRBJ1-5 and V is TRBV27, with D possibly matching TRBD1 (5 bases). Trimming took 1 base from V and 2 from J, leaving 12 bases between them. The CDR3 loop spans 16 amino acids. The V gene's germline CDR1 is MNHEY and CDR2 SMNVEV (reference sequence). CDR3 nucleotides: TGTGCCAGCAGTTTATGGGGCGGCGATGGCAATCAGCCCCAGCATTTT. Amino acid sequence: CASSLWGGDGNQPQHF.

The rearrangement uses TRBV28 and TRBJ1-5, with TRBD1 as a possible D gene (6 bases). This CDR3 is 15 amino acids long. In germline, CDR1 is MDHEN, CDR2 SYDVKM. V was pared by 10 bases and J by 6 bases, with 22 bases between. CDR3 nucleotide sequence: TGTGCCATTTCTCCCGGGACCCAAGGGGGTCAGCCCCAGCATTTT. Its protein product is CAISPGTQGGQPQHF. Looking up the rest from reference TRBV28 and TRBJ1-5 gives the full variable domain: DVKVTQSSRYLVKRTGEKVFLECVQDMDHENMFWYRQDPGLGLRLIYFSYDVKMKEKGDIPEGYSVSREKKERFSLILESASTNQTSMYLCAISPGTQGGQPQHFGDGTRLSIL.

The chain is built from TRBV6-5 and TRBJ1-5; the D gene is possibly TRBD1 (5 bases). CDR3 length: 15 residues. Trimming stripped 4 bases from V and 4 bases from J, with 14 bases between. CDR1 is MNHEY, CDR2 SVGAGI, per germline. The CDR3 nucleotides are TGTGCCAGCAGTTTCAGGGTGGGAGGAAATCAGCCCCAGCATTTT. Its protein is CASSFRVGGNQPQHF.

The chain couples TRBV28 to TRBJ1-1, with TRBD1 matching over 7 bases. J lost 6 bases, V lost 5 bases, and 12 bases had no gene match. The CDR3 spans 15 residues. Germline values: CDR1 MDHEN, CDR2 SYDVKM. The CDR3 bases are TGTGCCAGCAGTCCCCGTGCCAGGGGGACCCCTGAAGCTTTCTTT. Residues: CASSPRARGTPEAFF.

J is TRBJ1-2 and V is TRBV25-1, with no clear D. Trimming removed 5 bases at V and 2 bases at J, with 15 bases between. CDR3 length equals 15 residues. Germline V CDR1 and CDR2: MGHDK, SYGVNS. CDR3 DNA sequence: TGTGCCAGCAGTCTAACTGAGGGCCCGAACTATGGCTACACCTTC. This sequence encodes CASSLTEGPNYGYTF.

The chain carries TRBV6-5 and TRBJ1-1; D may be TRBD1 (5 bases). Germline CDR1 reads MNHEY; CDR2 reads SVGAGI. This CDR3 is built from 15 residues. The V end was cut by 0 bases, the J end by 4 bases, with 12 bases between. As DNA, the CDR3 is TGTGCCAGCAGTTACTCGGAGGGACCTGGCACTGAAGCTTTCTTT. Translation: CASSYSEGPGTEAFF.

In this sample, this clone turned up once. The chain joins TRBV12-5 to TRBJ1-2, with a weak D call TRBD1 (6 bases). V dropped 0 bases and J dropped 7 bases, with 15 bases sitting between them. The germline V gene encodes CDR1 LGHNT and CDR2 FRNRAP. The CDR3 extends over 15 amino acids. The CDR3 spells CASGLVRIRGGGYTF. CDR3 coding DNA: TGTGCTAGTGGTTTGGTACGGATTAGGGGGGGTGGCTACACCTTC.

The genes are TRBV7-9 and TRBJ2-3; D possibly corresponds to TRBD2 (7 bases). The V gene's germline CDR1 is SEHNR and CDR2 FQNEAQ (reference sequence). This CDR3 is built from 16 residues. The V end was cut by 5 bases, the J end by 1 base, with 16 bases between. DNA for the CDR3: TGTGCCAGCAGCCTTTGGGTAGGGGGGGGCACAGATACGCAGTATTTT. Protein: CASSLWVGGGTDTQYF.